This T cell receptor beta chain was sequenced for a study of cytomegalovirus exposure and HLA in healthy donors. The CDR3 spans 14 residues. Germline V CDR1 and CDR2: SGHTA, FQGNSA. The V end was cut by 3 bases, the J end by 5 bases, with 13 bases between. The PCR contained 60 Vbeta and 13 Jbeta primers. The assay was immunoSEQ multiplex PCR, and TCRdb's table has in-frame clones only and misses some. The sample holds approximately 130,000 clones, about 80% seen once. Sequenced material: PBMCs. The chain is built from TRBV7-2 and TRBJ2-5; a weak D match, TRBD2 (5 bases). The sequence came from a woman between 50 and 59 years old in good health and CMV-seropositive. The CDR3, as DNA: TGTGCCAGCAGCTTTTCATACGGGGAGGAGACCCAGTACTTC. Residues: CASSFSYGEETQYF.